These 26 T cell receptor beta chains share one sample of origin, sequenced in a study of blood T cell repertoires in COVID-19. Data came from immunoSEQ multiplex PCR; TCRdb stores just in-frame clones and leaves some out. The data show about 130,000 clones, approximately 89% seen once. The sample taken for sequencing was peripheral blood. Source of these receptors: a human donor in a cohort sampled during active COVID-19.

This clone was observed once. Other nucleotide sequences in the sample specify the same CDR3. This chain joins TRBV5-1 and TRBJ1-1; D gene ambiguous. The CDR3 has 15 residues. Trimming shortened V by 0 bases and J by 0 bases, and 9 bases separated the two germline ends. Germline assignment: CDR1 SGHRS and CDR2 YFSETQ. The CDR3 DNA follows: TGCGCCAGCAGCTTGGGACATACCATGAACACTGAAGCTTTCTTT. Its translation is CASSLGHTMNTEAFF.

V gene TRBV5-8 combines with J gene TRBJ2-5; TRBD1 matches at 7 bases. This CDR3 region has 14 residues. The trim removed 2 bases at V and 4 bases at J, leaving 5 bases unmatched. Germline CDR1 reads SGHTS; CDR2 reads YDEGEE. In nucleotides, the CDR3 is TGTGCCAGCAGCTTTCGTGACAGGGTAGAGACCCAGTACTTC. Protein sequence: CASSFRDRVETQYF.

This chain connects TRBV10-3 to TRBJ2-3, with 9 positions matching TRBD2. This CDR3 contains 15 residues. Germline values: CDR1 ENHRY, CDR2 SYGVKD. The trim removed 6 bases at V and 0 bases at J, leaving 4 bases unmatched. This chain's CDR3 is CAIRAGTSSTDTQYF. CDR3 DNA sequence: TGTGCCATCAGGGCCGGGACTAGCAGCACAGATACGCAGTATTTT.

This rearrangement joins TRBV9 to TRBJ2-7, with TRBD1 identical over 7 bases. The CDR3 runs to 13 residues. Looked up from germline, CDR1 is SGDLS and CDR2 is YYNGEE. J lost 0 bases, V lost 7 bases, and 4 bases had no gene match. The CDR3 nucleotides read TGTGCCAGCTCCGGACAGGCCTCCTACGAGCAGTACGTC. Translation gives CASSGQASYEQYV.

This chain joins TRBV14 and TRBJ1-2; TRBD1 matches at 7 bases. The CDR3 sequence is 13 residues long. J gave up 12 bases and V 1 base, and 8 bases lay outside the gene matches. Germline lookup yields CDR1 SGHDN and CDR2 FVKESK. CDR3: CASSQAGQAPDTF. The CDR3, as DNA: TGTGCCAGCAGCCAAGCCGGACAGGCTCCAGACACCTTC. The full variable domain, its missing parts supplied by reference TRBV14 and TRBJ1-2, is EAGVTQFPSHSVIEKGQTVTLRCDPISGHDNLYWYRRVMGKEIKFLLHFVKESKQDESGMPNNRFLAERTGGTYSTLKVQPAELEDSGVYFCASSQAGQAPDTFGSGTRLTVV.

The chain employs TRBV5-4 and TRBJ1-3; D is undetermined. The CDR3 runs to 15 residues. V gave up 3 bases and J gave up 3 bases, with 13 bases separating them. CDR1 is SGHNT, CDR2 YYREEE, per germline (reference sequence). The CDR3 DNA follows: TGTGCCAGCAGCTGGTCGGGAGGTTATGGAAACACCATATATTTT. Translation gives CASSWSGGYGNTIYF.

The CDR3 DNA sequence: TGTGCCAGTACCCCCACCGGCCAGGGGAGTAATCAGCCCCAGCATTTT. Residues: CASTPTGQGSNQPQHF. The genes are TRBV19 and TRBJ1-5, with D possibly TRBD1 on 6 matching bases. V lost 7 bases, J lost 4 bases, and 20 bases lay in between. This CDR3 contains 16 residues. Looked up from germline, CDR1 is LNHDA and CDR2 is SQIVND (reference sequence).

The chain carries TRBV7-9 and TRBJ2-1; 7 positions match TRBD2. CDR1 is SEHNR and CDR2 is FQNEAQ in the germline V gene (reference sequence). V lost 0 bases, J lost 6 bases, and 2 bases stayed unmatched. This CDR3 contains 14 residues. DNA of the CDR3: TGTGCCAGCAGCTTAGCCCCGGGGGGCAATGAGCAGTTCTTC. It codes for CASSLAPGGNEQFF.

For the CDR3, the DNA is TGTGCCAGCAGTTTAGGCCCGGGGGAGCAGTACTTC. This gives the protein CASSLGPGEQYF. V gene TRBV12-3 or TRBV12-4 combines with J gene TRBJ2-7, with D maybe TRBD2 (5 bases). V lost 1 base to trimming and J lost 7 bases, with 8 bases between them. There are 12 residues in the CDR3.

The V and J genes are TRBV5-4 and TRBJ2-5; 11 nucleotides match TRBD2. Trimming removed 6 bases from V and 5 bases from J; junction bases left unmatched: 9. This CDR3 region has 15 residues. Germline assignment: CDR1 SGHNT and CDR2 YYREEE (reference sequence). CDR3 protein: CASTILAGVSETQYF. DNA for the CDR3: TGTGCCAGCACCATACTAGCGGGAGTAAGTGAGACCCAGTACTTC.

This clone was picked up a small number of times. V gene TRBV5-4 combines with J gene TRBJ2-6; D remains ambiguous. The CDR3 covers 13 residues. V was trimmed by 6 bases and J by 4 bases, leaving 8 bases between them. Germline loops: CDR1 SGHNT, CDR2 YYREEE (reference sequence). The CDR3 DNA reads TGTGCCAGCAACCAGGTGGGGGCCAACGTCCTGACTTTC. Amino acid sequence: CASNQVGANVLTF.

This clone was found a few times. The rearrangement links TRBV5-8 to TRBJ1-1; a weak D match, TRBD1 (5 bases). V lost 1 base and J lost 4, with 11 bases in between. The germline CDR1 and CDR2 sequences are SGHTS and YDEGEE. The CDR3 has 14 residues. CDR3 nucleotide sequence: TGTGCCAGCAGCTTGTTGGGGGGTTCCACTGAAGCTTTCTTT. It codes for CASSLLGGSTEAFF.

This clone was seen just once. CDR3 amino acids: CASSTRTGGYGYTF. The CDR3 DNA reads as TGTGCCAGTAGTACCCGGACAGGGGGCTATGGCTACACCTTC. The chain employs TRBV19 and TRBJ1-2; 10 bases match TRBD1. Losses at the gene ends were 4 bases for V and 4 bases for J; bases not matched to a gene: 3. The CDR3 length is 14 residues. Per germline, CDR1 LNHDA and CDR2 SQIVND (reference sequence).

The chain has TRBV28 and TRBJ1-1; the D gene is possibly TRBD1 (5 bases). Germline V gives CDR1 MDHEN, CDR2 SYDVKM. Trimming stripped 4 bases from V and 5 bases from J, with 11 bases between. The CDR3 extends over 13 amino acids. As DNA, the CDR3 is TGTGCCAGCAGTTATATCAGGGCGACTGAAGCTTTCTTT. It codes for CASSYIRATEAFF.

This clone was seen just once. The chain combines TRBV7-2 with TRBJ2-5; D is uncertain. Trimming took 1 base from V and 4 from J, leaving 7 bases between them. Per the germline V gene, CDR1 is SGHTA and CDR2 is FQGNSA. The CDR3 is made up of 13 amino acids. The CDR3 here is CASSLGRRETQYF. The CDR3 DNA reads as TGTGCCAGCAGCTTAGGTAGGAGAGAGACCCAGTACTTC.

V and J are TRBV24-1 and TRBJ1-5, with 8 positions matching TRBD1. The V gene's germline CDR1 is KGHDR and CDR2 SFDVKD. This CDR3 contains 17 residues. J was trimmed by 0 bases and V by 12 bases; bases with no gene match: 15. The CDR3 region has the DNA TGTGCCTTACCGAATGACAGGGGAAGTTATAGCAATCAGCCCCAGCATTTT. Its translation: CALPNDRGSYSNQPQHF.

The chain has TRBV12-3 or TRBV12-4 and TRBJ2-5; 8 bases line up with TRBD1. The CDR3 extends over 13 amino acids. The junction had 7 bases not matched to a gene; V was cut back by 6 bases and J by 7 bases. CDR3 in DNA: TGTGCCAGCAGCAGGGGGCTCGATACGACCCAGTACTTC. Translating it yields CASSRGLDTTQYF.

The chain has TRBV6-6 and TRBJ1-6, with D perhaps TRBD1 (6 bases). Deletions cut 6 bases from V and 8 bases from J, with 14 bases between. CDR1 and CDR2 (germline): MNHNY, SVGAGI (reference sequence). The CDR3 is 14 amino acids. The CDR3: CASRTPGVDSPLHF. The CDR3 DNA is TGTGCCAGCAGAACCCCAGGGGTGGATTCACCCCTCCACTTT.

This chain links TRBV4-3 with TRBJ1-2; D gene unclear. V was shortened by 2 bases and J by 7 bases, with 17 bases between the two germline ends. This CDR3 spans 15 amino acids. CDR1 LGHNA and CDR2 YSLEER come from the germline V gene. CDR3 in amino acids: CASSQKEGGRFGYTF. The CDR3 DNA is TGCGCCAGCAGCCAAAAAGAGGGAGGTCGGTTTGGCTACACCTTC.

The V and J genes are TRBV10-2 and TRBJ2-3; the match to TRBD2 covers 9 bases. V shed 0 bases, J shed 0 bases, and the junction held 4 bases outside the gene matches. This CDR3 spans 17 amino acids. The V gene's germline CDR1 is WSHSY and CDR2 SAAADI. CDR3 sequence (DNA): TGCGCCAGCAGTGAGTCGAAGCTAGCGGGAAGCACAGATACGCAGTATTTT. Amino acids: CASSESKLAGSTDTQYF.

The V gene is TRBV6-6, the J gene TRBJ1-2, with D possibly TRBD1 on 6 matching bases. Per germline, CDR1 MNHNY and CDR2 SVGAGI (reference sequence). This CDR3 is 12 amino acids long. V shed 5 bases and J shed 8 bases, with 12 bases lying between them. The CDR3 nucleotides read TGTGCCAGCAGTCCCGGACAGACGGGCTACACCTTC. It is translated as CASSPGQTGYTF.

Only a few counts were recorded for this clone. This rearrangement joins TRBV30 to TRBJ1-2; D possibly corresponds to TRBD1 (6 bases). The CDR3 runs to 12 residues. The V end lost 0 bases, the J end lost 8 bases, and 10 bases lay between the germline ends. Germline V lookup: CDR1 GTSNPN, CDR2 SVGIG (reference sequence). In DNA form, the CDR3 reads TGTGCCTGGAGTGTGTCAGGGGACGGCTACACCTTC. Its protein is CAWSVSGDGYTF.

The rearrangement joins TRBV30 to TRBJ1-1, with 11 bases identical to TRBD1. V shed 3 bases, J shed 5 bases, and the junction held 2 bases outside the gene matches. The CDR3 is made up of 13 amino acids. CDR1 and CDR2 from the germline V gene are GTSNPN and SVGIG (reference sequence). The CDR3 spells CAWRDRGRTEAFF. The CDR3 DNA sequence: TGTGCCTGGAGGGACAGGGGGCGGACTGAAGCTTTCTTT.

This clone was picked up one time. This chain links TRBV5-1 with TRBJ2-3; D is perhaps TRBD1 (5 bases). V dropped 0 bases and J dropped 4 bases, with 18 bases sitting between them. Per germline, CDR1 SGHRS and CDR2 YFSETQ. CDR3 length equals 17 residues. CDR3 DNA: TGCGCCAGCAGCTTGGCCGGCAGGGCGAGTTGGGCAGATACGCAGTATTTT. Its translation is CASSLAGRASWADTQYF.

The chain recombines TRBV6-2 or TRBV6-3 with TRBJ2-3, with 12 bases aligning to TRBD1. The CDR3 is made up of 16 amino acids. Germline values: CDR1 MNHEY, CDR2 SVGEGT. Trimming removed 4 bases from V and 6 bases from J; junction bases left unmatched: 8. CDR3 DNA: TGTGCCAGCAGTTTCCTGGGGGACAGGGGGCTGGATACGCAGTATTTT. This sequence encodes CASSFLGDRGLDTQYF.

The J gene is TRBJ2-3, the V gene TRBV12-3 or TRBV12-4; D not resolved. V was clipped by 2 bases and J by 6 bases, with 6 bases between them. The CDR3 is made up of 12 amino acids. The CDR3: CASSLLVDTQYF. The CDR3 region has the DNA TGTGCCAGCAGTTTACTCGTTGATACGCAGTATTTT.